Here is one TCR beta chain with its context. This record belongs to a study of blood T cell repertoires in COVID-19. The germline V gene encodes CDR1 KGHSH and CDR2 LQKENI. The CDR3 sequence is 14 residues long. The V end was cut by 3 bases, the J end by 5 bases, with 14 bases between. Clones were sequenced by immunoSEQ multiplex PCR, and TCRdb holds only the in-frame ones, with some missing. Altogether about 80,000 clones are present, 80% to 90% being singletons, with the ten largest covering 39%. Sequenced sample: peripheral blood. The V and J genes are TRBV18 and TRBJ2-7, with a weak D call TRBD1 (6 bases). This clonotype was sampled from an elderly man with active or convalescent COVID-19. As DNA, the CDR3 is TGTGCCAGCTCACCTTCACAGGGAGACCACGAGCAGTACTTC. Protein sequence: CASSPSQGDHEQYF.